The clone carrying this T cell receptor (beta chain) occurred many times. Its antigen remains unidentified. Amplification yielded TCR beta CDR3 regions, with RNA transcripts as the source. With the HTBI primer set, the TCR CDR3 went through a first round of RT-PCR. TCRdb re-called the multiplex PCR reads through MiXCR, storing one row per CDR3 protein. The sample lists 160,000 or so distinct CDR3 sequences; approximately 9% were seen once. This CDR3 has 16 amino acids. The V end was cut by 4 bases, the J end by 7 bases, with 25 bases between. Germline CDR1 reads DFQATT; CDR2 reads SNEGSKA (reference sequence). The data were obtained in a study of T cells in Graves' hyperthyroidism and ophthalmopathy. Study findings and constraints: Ophthalmopathy, as predicted by the model, came a median 6.5 months after the prediction. Blood shared most expanded thyroid clonotypes above 0.001.

Hyperthyroidism was newly diagnosed in patients aged 18 to 65 (duration under 2 months). Out of about 10 ml of fresh peripheral blood came the PBMCs. This TCR was recovered from a woman aged 18-29 years with Graves' hyperthyroidism that later progressed to Graves' ophthalmopathy. The V call is TRBV20-1, the J call TRBJ2-5, with D possibly matching TRBD1 (6 bases). Input material: blood. For the CDR3, the DNA is TGCAGTGCTACCACCCCGACCGATGGCCAACAGGGGACCCAGTACTTC. Protein: CSATTPTDGQQGTQYF.